A selection of T cell receptor beta chains follows, all from one sample in a study of shared clonotypes between healthy human individuals. Libraries were prepared by immunoSEQ multiplex PCR; TCRdb keeps only in-frame clonotypes and omits some of them. This table has some 1,100,000 clones, 75% to 85% appearing once. Sequenced sample: memory CD4+ T cells from PBMCs. These receptors came from a man aged 18 to 30 in good health. Some clones in this sample may be carry-over from other donors' samples. Each CDR3 is given with its conserved first and last residue. A D gene is named only where the DNA matches it firmly. The size field is filled for only some rows; it gives once, few, many or a size class.

J gene: TRBJ2-3
V gene: TRBV2
D gene: -
clone size: -
CDR3 protein: CASSRPLWTDTQYF
CDR3 DNA: TGTGCCAGCAGTCGACCTCTATGGACAGATACGCAGTATTTT

J gene: TRBJ1-1
V gene: TRBV7-2
D gene: -
clone size: -
CDR3 protein: CASLGGRGTEAFF
CDR3 DNA: TGTGCCAGTCTGGGAGGGAGAGGCACTGAAGCTTTCTTT

J gene: TRBJ1-2
V gene: TRBV5-4
D gene: -
clone size: -
CDR3 protein: CASSRDSYGYTF
CDR3 DNA: TGTGCCAGCAGCCGTGACAGTTATGGCTACACCTTC

J gene: TRBJ2-1
V gene: TRBV7-9
D gene: -
clone size: -
CDR3 protein: CASSLIEEGEQFF
CDR3 DNA: TGTGCCAGCAGCTTAATCGAGGAGGGAGAGCAGTTCTTC

J gene: TRBJ2-7
V gene: TRBV5-1
D gene: -
clone size: -
CDR3 protein: CASRKGYEQYF
CDR3 DNA: TGCGCCAGCAGAAAGGGGTACGAGCAGTACTTC

J gene: TRBJ2-2
V gene: TRBV4-3
D gene: -
clone size: few
CDR3 protein: CASSQDPPLGGSTGELFF
CDR3 DNA: TGCGCCAGCAGCCAAGACCCACCCCTTGGGGGATCCACCGGGGAGCTGTTTTTT

J gene: TRBJ1-3
V gene: TRBV30
D gene: -
clone size: -
CDR3 protein: CAWTTRGGKVTGNTIYF
CDR3 DNA: TGTGCCTGGACTACACGGGGGGGTAAAGTCACTGGAAACACCATATATTTT

J gene: TRBJ2-3
V gene: TRBV5-4
D gene: -
clone size: -
CDR3 protein: CASSEARGSTDTQYF
CDR3 DNA: TGTGCCAGCAGCGAAGCTAGGGGCAGCACAGATACGCAGTATTTT

J gene: TRBJ2-1
V gene: TRBV6-6
D gene: TRBD1
clone size: -
CDR3 protein: CASSSGQFTAYNEQFF
CDR3 DNA: TGTGCCAGCAGTTCGGGACAGTTCACTGCCTACAATGAGCAGTTCTTC

J gene: TRBJ2-4
V gene: TRBV9
D gene: -
clone size: -
CDR3 protein: CASSVGSENIQYF
CDR3 DNA: TGTGCCAGCAGCGTAGGAAGTGAGAACATTCAGTACTTC

J gene: TRBJ2-5
V gene: TRBV5-1
D gene: -
clone size: -
CDR3 protein: CASSSATRGETQYF
CDR3 DNA: TGCGCCAGCAGCTCAGCAACACGGGGGGAGACCCAGTACTTC

J gene: TRBJ2-5
V gene: TRBV5-1
D gene: -
clone size: -
CDR3 protein: CASSLDGGAVRETQYF
CDR3 DNA: TGCGCCAGCAGCTTGGACGGGGGCGCGGTCAGGGAGACCCAGTACTTC

J gene: TRBJ2-7
V gene: TRBV18
D gene: TRBD1
clone size: once
CDR3 protein: CASSPPGQGAREQYF
CDR3 DNA: TGTGCCAGCTCACCACCGGGCCAGGGGGCTAGGGAGCAGTACTTC

J gene: TRBJ2-7
V gene: TRBV5-1
D gene: TRBD1
clone size: once
CDR3 protein: CASSSPGQGAYEQYF
CDR3 DNA: TGCGCCAGCAGCTCACCGGGACAGGGGGCTTACGAGCAGTACTTC

J gene: TRBJ1-1
V gene: TRBV7-3
D gene: -
clone size: -
CDR3 protein: CASSPTLIRNTEAFF
CDR3 DNA: TGTGCCAGCAGCCCGACCCTAATAAGGAACACTGAAGCTTTCTTT

J gene: TRBJ1-5
V gene: TRBV28
D gene: -
clone size: -
CDR3 protein: CASRAGTNSNQPQHF
CDR3 DNA: TGTGCCAGCAGAGCCGGGACAAATAGCAATCAGCCCCAGCATTTT